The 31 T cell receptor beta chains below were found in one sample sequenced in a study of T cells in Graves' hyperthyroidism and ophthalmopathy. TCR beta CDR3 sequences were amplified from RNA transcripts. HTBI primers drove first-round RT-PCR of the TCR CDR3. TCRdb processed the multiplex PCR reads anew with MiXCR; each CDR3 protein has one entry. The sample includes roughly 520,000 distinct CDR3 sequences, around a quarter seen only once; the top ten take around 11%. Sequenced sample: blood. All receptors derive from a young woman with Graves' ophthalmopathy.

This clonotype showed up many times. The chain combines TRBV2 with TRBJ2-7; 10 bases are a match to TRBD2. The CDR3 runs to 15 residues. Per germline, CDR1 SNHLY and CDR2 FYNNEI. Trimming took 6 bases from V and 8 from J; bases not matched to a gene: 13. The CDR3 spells CASREGLAGGRQQYF. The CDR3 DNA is TGTGCCAGCAGGGAGGGGTTAGCGGGGGGACGACAGCAGTACTTC.

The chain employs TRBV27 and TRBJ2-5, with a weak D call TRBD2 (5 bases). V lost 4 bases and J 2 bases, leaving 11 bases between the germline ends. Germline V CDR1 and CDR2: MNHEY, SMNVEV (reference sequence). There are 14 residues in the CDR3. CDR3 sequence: CASSSRLFQETQYF. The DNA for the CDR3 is TGTGCCAGCAGTTCCCGACTATTTCAAGAGACCCAGTACTTC.

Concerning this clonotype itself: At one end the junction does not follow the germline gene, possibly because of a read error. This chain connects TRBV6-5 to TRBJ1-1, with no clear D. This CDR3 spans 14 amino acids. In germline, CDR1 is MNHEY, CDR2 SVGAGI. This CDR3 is CASSHLRGYTDALF. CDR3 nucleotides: TGTGCCAGCAGTCACCTCCGGGGATACACTGATGCTCTCTTT.

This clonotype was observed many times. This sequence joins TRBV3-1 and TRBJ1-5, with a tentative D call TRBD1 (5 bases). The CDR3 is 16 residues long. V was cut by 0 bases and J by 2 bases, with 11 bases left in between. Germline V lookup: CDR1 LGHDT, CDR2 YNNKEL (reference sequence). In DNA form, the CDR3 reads TGTGCCAGCAGCCAAGAAAGTGGAGGGGGCAATCAGCCCCAGCATTTT. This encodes CASSQESGGGNQPQHF.

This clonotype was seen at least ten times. CDR3 coding DNA: TGTGCCAGCAGCTCGCCCCGGGGGTCGGACGAGCAGTACTTC. Encoded protein: CASSSPRGSDEQYF. This rearrangement joins TRBV7-2 to TRBJ2-7, with D possibly being TRBD2 (6 bases). Germline-derived CDR1 and CDR2 are SGHTA and FQGNSA. This CDR3 has 14 amino acids. Trimming took off 4 bases at V and 5 bases at J, with 15 bases between the two ends. Full variable domain (rest looked up from reference TRBV7-2 and TRBJ2-7): GAGVSQSPSNKVTEKGKDVELRCDPISGHTALYWYRQSLGQGLEFLIYFQGNSAPDKSGLPSDRFSAERTGGSVSTLTIQRTQQEDSAVYLCASSSPRGSDEQYFGPGTRLTVT.

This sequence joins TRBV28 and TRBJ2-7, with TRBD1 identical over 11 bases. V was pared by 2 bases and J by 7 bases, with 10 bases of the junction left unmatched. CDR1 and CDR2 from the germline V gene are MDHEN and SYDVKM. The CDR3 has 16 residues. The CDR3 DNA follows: TGTGCCAGCAGTTTACTACCGGGACAGGGGGAGGGAGAGCAGTACTTC. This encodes CASSLLPGQGEGEQYF. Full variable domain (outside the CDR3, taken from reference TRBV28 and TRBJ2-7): DVKVTQSSRYLVKRTGEKVFLECVQDMDHENMFWYRQDPGLGLRLIYFSYDVKMKEKGDIPEGYSVSREKKERFSLILESASTNQTSMYLCASSLLPGQGEGEQYFGPGTRLTVT.

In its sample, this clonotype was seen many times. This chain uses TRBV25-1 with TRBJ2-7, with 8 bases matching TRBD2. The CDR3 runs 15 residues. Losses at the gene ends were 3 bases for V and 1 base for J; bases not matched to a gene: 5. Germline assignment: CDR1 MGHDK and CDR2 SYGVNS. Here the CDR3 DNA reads TGTGCCAGCAGTGATGACGGGGGGGAATCCTACGAGCAGTACTTC. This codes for CASSDDGGESYEQYF.

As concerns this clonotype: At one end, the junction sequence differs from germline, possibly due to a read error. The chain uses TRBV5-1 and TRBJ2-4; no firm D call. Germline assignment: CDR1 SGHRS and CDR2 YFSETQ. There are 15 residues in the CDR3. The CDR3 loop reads CASSLEEPQRNIKYF. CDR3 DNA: TGCGCCAGCAGCTTGGAAGAGCCACAGAGGAACATTAAGTACTTC.

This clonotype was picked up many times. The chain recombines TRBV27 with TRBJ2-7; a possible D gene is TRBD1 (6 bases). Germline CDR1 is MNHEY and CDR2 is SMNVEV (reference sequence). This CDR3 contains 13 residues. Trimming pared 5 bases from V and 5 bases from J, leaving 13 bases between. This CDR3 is CASSKTGLHEQYF. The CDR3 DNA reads TGTGCCAGCAGTAAAACAGGGCTCCACGAGCAGTACTTC.

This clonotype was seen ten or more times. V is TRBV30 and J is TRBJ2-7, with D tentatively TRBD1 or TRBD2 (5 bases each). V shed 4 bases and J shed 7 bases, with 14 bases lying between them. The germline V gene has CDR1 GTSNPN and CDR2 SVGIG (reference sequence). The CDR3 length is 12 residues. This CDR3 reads CAWTGSGSEQYF. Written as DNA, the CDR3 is TGTGCCTGGACAGGGAGTGGGTCGGAGCAGTACTTC. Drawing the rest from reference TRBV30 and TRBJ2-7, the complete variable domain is SQTIHQWPATLVQPVGSPLSLECTVEGTSNPNLYWYRQAAGRGLQLLFYSVGIGQISSEVPQNLSASRPQDRQFILSSKKLLLSDSGFYLCAWTGSGSEQYFGPGTRLTVT.

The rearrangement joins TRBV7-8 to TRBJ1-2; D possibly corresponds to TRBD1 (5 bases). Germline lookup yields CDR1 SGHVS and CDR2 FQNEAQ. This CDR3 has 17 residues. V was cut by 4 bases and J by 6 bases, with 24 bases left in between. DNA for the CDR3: TGTGCCAGCAGCTCCCTCAGGCAACAGGAACCCGGTAATGGCTACACCTTC. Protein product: CASSSLRQQEPGNGYTF. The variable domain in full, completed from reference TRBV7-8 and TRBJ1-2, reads GAGVSQSPRYKVAKRGQDVALRCDPISGHVSLFWYQQALGQGPEFLTYFQNEAQLDKSGLPSDRFFAERPEGSVSTLKIQRTQQEDSAVYLCASSSLRQQEPGNGYTFGSGTRLTVV.

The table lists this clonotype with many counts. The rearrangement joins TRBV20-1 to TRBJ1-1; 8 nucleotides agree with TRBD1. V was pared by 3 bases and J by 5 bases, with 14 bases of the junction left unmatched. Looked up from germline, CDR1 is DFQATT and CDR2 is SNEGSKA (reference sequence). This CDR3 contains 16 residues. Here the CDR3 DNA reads TGCAGTGCTAGGGGAGCAACCGGGACAGGTGAGACTGAAGCTTTCTTT. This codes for CSARGATGTGETEAFF.

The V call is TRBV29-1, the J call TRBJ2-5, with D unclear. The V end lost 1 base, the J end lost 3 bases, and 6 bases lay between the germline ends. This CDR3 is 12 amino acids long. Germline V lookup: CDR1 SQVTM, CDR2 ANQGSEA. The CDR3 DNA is TGCAGCGTTGAAGGCGTGAAAGAGACCCAGTACTTC. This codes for CSVEGVKETQYF.

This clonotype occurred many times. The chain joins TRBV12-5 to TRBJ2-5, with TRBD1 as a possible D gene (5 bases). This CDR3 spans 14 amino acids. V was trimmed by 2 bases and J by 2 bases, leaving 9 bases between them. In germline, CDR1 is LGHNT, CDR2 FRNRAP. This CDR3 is CASGLQGPQETQYF. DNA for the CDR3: TGTGCTAGTGGTTTGCAGGGTCCACAAGAGACCCAGTACTTC. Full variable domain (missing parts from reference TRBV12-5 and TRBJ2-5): DARVTQTPRHKVTEMGQEVTMRCQPILGHNTVFWYRQTMMQGLELLAYFRNRAPLDDSGMPKDRFSAEMPDATLATLKIQPSEPRDSAVYFCASGLQGPQETQYFGPGTRLLVL.

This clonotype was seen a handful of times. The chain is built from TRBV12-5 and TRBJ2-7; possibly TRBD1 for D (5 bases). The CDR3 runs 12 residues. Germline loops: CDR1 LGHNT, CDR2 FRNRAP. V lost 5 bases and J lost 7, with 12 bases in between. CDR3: CASGTAGNEQYF. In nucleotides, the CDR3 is TGTGCTAGTGGTACAGCAGGGAATGAGCAGTACTTC.

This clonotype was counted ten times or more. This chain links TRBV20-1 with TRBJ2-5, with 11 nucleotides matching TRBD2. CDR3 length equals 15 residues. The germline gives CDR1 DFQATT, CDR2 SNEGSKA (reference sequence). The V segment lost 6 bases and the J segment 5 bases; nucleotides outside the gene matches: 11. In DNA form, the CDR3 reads TGCAGTGCCCGTAGGCTAGCGGGGGGTCGGGAGACCCAGTACTTC. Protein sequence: CSARRLAGGRETQYF.

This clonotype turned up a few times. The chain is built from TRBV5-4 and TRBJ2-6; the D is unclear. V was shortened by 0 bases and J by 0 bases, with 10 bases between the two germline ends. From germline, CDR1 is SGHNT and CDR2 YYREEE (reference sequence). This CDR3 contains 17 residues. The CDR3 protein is CASSLVTGLSGANVLTF. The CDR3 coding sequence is TGTGCCAGCAGCTTGGTAACGGGCCTCTCTGGGGCCAACGTCCTGACTTTC.

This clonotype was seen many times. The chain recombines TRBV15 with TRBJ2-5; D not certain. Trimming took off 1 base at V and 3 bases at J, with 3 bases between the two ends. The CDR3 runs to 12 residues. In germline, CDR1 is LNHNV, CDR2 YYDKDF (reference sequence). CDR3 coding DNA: TGTGCCACCAGCAGAGGGAAAGAGACCCAGTACTTC. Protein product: CATSRGKETQYF.

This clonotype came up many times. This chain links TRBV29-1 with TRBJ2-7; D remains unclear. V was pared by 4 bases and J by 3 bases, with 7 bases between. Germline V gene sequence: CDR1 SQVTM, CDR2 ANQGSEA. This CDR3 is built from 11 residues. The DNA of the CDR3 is TGCAGCGTTGGGACCTTCTACGAGCAGTACTTC. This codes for CSVGTFYEQYF.

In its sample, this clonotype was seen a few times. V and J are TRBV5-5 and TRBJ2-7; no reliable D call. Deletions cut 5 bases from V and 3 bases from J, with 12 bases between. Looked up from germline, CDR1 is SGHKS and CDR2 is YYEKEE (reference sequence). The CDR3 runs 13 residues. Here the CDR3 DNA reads TGTGCCAGCAGGTTTACGTCTAGCTACGAGCAGTACTTC. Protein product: CASRFTSSYEQYF.

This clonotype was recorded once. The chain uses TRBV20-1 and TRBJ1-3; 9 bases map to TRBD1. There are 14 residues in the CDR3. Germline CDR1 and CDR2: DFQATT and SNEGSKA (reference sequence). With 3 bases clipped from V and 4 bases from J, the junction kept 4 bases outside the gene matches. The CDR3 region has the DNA TGCAGTGCTAGTTCGGGGACAGGGGGAAACACCATATATTTT. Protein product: CSASSGTGGNTIYF.

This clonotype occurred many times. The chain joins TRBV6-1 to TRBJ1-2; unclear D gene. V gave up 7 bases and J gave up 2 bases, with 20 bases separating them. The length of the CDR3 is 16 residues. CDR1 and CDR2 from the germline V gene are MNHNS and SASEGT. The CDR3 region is CASTTGVSLTNYGYTF. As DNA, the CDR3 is TGTGCCAGCACCACCGGCGTCAGCTTGACAAACTATGGCTACACCTTC.

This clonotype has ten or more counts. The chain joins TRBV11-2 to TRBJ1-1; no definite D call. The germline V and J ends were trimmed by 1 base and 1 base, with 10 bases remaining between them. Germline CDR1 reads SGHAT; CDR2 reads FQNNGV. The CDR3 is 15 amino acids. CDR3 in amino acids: CASSLGSSPNTEAFF. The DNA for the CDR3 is TGTGCCAGCAGCTTAGGGTCGTCGCCGAACACTGAAGCTTTCTTT. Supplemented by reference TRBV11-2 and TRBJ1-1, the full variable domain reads EAGVAQSPRYKIIEKRQSVAFWCNPISGHATLYWYQQILGQGPKLLIQFQNNGVVDDSQLPKDRFSAERLKGVDSTLKIQPAKLEDSAVYLCASSLGSSPNTEAFFGQGTRLTVV.

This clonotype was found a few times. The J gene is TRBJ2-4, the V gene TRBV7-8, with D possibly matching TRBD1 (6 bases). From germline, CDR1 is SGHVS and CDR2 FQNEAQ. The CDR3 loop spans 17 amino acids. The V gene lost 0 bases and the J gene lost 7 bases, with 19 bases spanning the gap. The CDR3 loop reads CASSLAQYRDRGNIQYF. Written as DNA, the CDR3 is TGTGCCAGCAGCTTAGCGCAGTACAGGGACCGAGGGAACATTCAGTACTTC. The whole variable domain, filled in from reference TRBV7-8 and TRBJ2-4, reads GAGVSQSPRYKVAKRGQDVALRCDPISGHVSLFWYQQALGQGPEFLTYFQNEAQLDKSGLPSDRFFAERPEGSVSTLKIQRTQQEDSAVYLCASSLAQYRDRGNIQYFGAGTRLSVL.

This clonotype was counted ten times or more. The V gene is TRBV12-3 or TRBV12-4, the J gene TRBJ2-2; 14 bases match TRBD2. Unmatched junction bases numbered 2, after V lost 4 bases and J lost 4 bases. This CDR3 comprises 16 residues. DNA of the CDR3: TGTGCCAGCAGTTCGGGACTAGCGGGAGTCACCGGGGAGCTGTTTTTT. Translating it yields CASSSGLAGVTGELFF.

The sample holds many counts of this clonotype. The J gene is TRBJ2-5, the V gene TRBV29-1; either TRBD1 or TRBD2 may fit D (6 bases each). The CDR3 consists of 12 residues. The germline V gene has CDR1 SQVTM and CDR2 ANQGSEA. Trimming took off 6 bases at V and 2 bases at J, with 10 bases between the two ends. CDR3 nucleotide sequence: TGCAGCGTGGGGGGCGCGCAAGAGACCCAGTACTTC. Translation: CSVGGAQETQYF.

Written as DNA, the CDR3 is TGCAGCGTTAAGGGACAGATCAACACCGGGGAGCTGTTTTTT. It codes for CSVKGQINTGELFF. This sequence joins TRBV29-1 and TRBJ2-2, with TRBD1 identical over 7 bases. The CDR3 extends over 14 amino acids. Germline trimming cut 5 bases from V and 2 bases from J; bases unmatched to any gene: 5. CDR1 is SQVTM, CDR2 ANQGSEA, per germline.

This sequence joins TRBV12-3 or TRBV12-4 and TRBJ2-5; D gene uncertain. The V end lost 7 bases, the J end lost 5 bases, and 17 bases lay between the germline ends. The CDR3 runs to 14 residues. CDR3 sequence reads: CASNSAGPPETQYF. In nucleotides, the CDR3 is TGTGCCAGCAACTCCGCTGGACCGCCGGAGACCCAGTACTTC.

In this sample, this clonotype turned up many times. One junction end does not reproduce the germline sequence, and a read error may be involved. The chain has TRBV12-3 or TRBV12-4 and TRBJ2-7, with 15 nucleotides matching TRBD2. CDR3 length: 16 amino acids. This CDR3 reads CASSLGLAGGTYEQYF. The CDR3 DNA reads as TGTGCCAGCAGCTTAGGACTAGCGGGGGGGACCTACGAGCAGTACTTC.

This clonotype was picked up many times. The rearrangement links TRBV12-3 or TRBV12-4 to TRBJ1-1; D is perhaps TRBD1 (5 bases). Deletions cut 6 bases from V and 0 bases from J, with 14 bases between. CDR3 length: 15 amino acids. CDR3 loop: CASSRQGTLNTEAFF. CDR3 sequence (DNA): TGTGCCAGCAGCCGGCAGGGTACGTTGAACACTGAAGCTTTCTTT.

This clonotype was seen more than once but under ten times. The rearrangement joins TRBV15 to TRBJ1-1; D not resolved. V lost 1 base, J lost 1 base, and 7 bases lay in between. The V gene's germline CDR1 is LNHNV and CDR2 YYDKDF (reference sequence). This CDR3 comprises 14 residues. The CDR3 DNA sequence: TGTGCCACCAGCAGAGGGACCGCGAACACTGAAGCTTTCTTT. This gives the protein CATSRGTANTEAFF.